The 15 T cell receptor beta chains below come from one sample, sequenced in a study of cytomegalovirus exposure and HLA in healthy donors. In the PCR, 60 Vbeta and 13 Jbeta primers were used. Sequenced by immunoSEQ multiplex PCR; TCRdb stores in-frame clones only, minus some. Among fewer than 150,000 clones listed, about 79% were seen once. The sequencing sample was made of PBMCs. The receptors were sampled from a middle-aged man in good health and CMV-seropositive.

This clone was seen once. The gene calls are TRBV7-8 and TRBJ1-2; possible D gene TRBD1, 6 bases. Per the germline V gene, CDR1 is SGHVS and CDR2 is FQNEAQ. The CDR3 is 13 amino acids. V dropped 5 bases and J dropped 8 bases, with 15 bases sitting between them. The CDR3: CASSLNRETGYTF. CDR3 DNA: TGTGCCAGCAGCCTTAACAGGGAAACGGGCTACACCTTC.

Concerning this clone itself: The junction departs from germline at one end; a sequencing error may be responsible. V gene TRBV7-9 combines with J gene TRBJ1-4, with 9 bases that match TRBD1. The CDR3 covers 15 residues. Germline CDR1 SEHNR, CDR2 FQNEAQ (reference sequence). The CDR3 region is CSSSPGDRVEEKLFF. As DNA, the CDR3 is TGTTCCAGCAGCCCAGGGGACAGGGTGGAAGAAAAACTGTTTTTT.

This sequence joins TRBV2 and TRBJ2-1; weak D call: TRBD2 (5 bases). V was pared by 9 bases and J by 8 bases, with 20 bases between. Looked up from germline, CDR1 is SNHLY and CDR2 is FYNNEI. This CDR3 has 14 amino acids. The CDR3 bases are TGTGCCAGTTGGCCCGGGGTTTTTGGGGATGAGCAGTTCTTC. It specifies CASWPGVFGDEQFF.

For this clone: At one end the junction does not follow the germline gene, possibly because of a read error. The sample contains more than one DNA sequence encoding this CDR3. In DNA form, the CDR3 reads TGTTCCAGCAGCTTAGGTCAGACATACGAGCAGTACTTC. This encodes CSSSLGQTYEQYF. This chain connects TRBV7-9 to TRBJ2-7; D call uncertain. Germline V gives CDR1 SEHNR, CDR2 FQNEAQ (reference sequence). The CDR3 loop spans 13 amino acids.

The chain has TRBV5-8 and TRBJ2-3, with TRBD1 identical over 9 bases. The length of the CDR3 is 15 residues. Germline loops: CDR1 SGHTS, CDR2 YDEGEE. V dropped 4 bases and J dropped 7; count of bases not matched to a gene: 10. The CDR3 coding sequence is TGTGCCAGCAGCACCGGGACAGGGAGTGTAAATACGCAGTATTTT. Its protein is CASSTGTGSVNTQYF. The whole variable domain, filled in from reference TRBV5-8 and TRBJ2-3, reads EAGVTQSPTHLIKTRGQQATLRCSPISGHTSVYWYQQALGLGLQFLLWYDEGEERNRGNFPPRFSGRQFPNYSSELNVNALELEDSALYLCASSTGTGSVNTQYFGPGTRLTVL.

Comment on this clone: Mismatch with germline at one junction end may stem from a read error. V and J are TRBV19 and TRBJ1-2, with TRBD1 matching 7 bases. CDR3 size: 13 residues. Looked up from germline, CDR1 is LNHDA and CDR2 is SQIVND (reference sequence). CDR3 protein: CASSMDRTGTEYF. The DNA of the CDR3 is TGTGCCAGTAGTATGGATAGGACAGGTACGGAGTACTTC.

The V gene is TRBV9, the J gene TRBJ2-3, with D possibly TRBD2 on 6 matching bases. CDR1 is SGDLS and CDR2 is YYNGEE in the germline V gene. This CDR3 has 14 amino acids. V dropped 0 bases and J dropped 11 bases, with 16 bases sitting between them. The CDR3 reads CASSVAGTGQRQYF. The CDR3 nucleotides are TGTGCCAGCAGCGTAGCAGGGACTGGGCAGAGGCAGTATTTT.

V is TRBV7-9 and J is TRBJ1-5; 11 positions match TRBD1. The germline V gene encodes CDR1 SEHNR and CDR2 FQNEAQ (reference sequence). This CDR3 is built from 16 residues. The V segment lost 5 bases and the J segment 6 bases; nucleotides outside the gene matches: 9. CDR3 DNA sequence: TGTGCCAGCAGCCCCGGACAGGGGGCAAGTTTTCAGCCCCAGCATTTT. This sequence encodes CASSPGQGASFQPQHF.

CDR3 DNA: TGTGCCAGCAGCTTGGAGGGGATCAAGACTTTC. Residues: CASSLEGIKTF. The V and J genes are TRBV5-4 and TRBJ2-6, with TRBD1 as a possible D gene (5 bases). V lost 0 bases to trimming and J lost 18 bases, with 10 bases between them. The germline V gene encodes CDR1 SGHNT and CDR2 YYREEE (reference sequence). The CDR3 contains 11 residues.

V gene TRBV6-1 combines with J gene TRBJ1-3; possible D gene TRBD1, 6 bases. The CDR3 is 14 residues long. V was pared by 6 bases and J by 2 bases, with 11 bases between. CDR1 and CDR2 (germline): MNHNS, SASEGT. The CDR3 reads CASRRTETGNTIYF. The CDR3 bases are TGTGCCAGCAGAAGGACAGAGACTGGAAACACCATATATTTT.

This clone turned up a few times. V and J are TRBV9 and TRBJ2-7; 10 bases agree with TRBD1. Germline V gene sequence: CDR1 SGDLS, CDR2 YYNGEE. With V trimmed by 2 bases and J by 4 bases, 3 bases remained unmatched. The CDR3 totals 14 residues. DNA of the CDR3: TGTGCCAGCAGCGTGGGGACAGGGGAATACGAGCAGTACTTC. Residues: CASSVGTGEYEQYF.

This chain joins TRBV27 and TRBJ1-1; no clear D. The germline V and J ends were trimmed by 7 bases and 0 bases, with 12 bases remaining between them. The CDR3 runs to 14 residues. Germline V lookup: CDR1 MNHEY, CDR2 SMNVEV (reference sequence). The CDR3 region is CASTSPGLNTEAFF. DNA of the CDR3: TGTGCCAGCACCTCGCCGGGTCTGAACACTGAAGCTTTCTTT.

This chain uses TRBV5-1 with TRBJ2-1, with a possible D match to TRBD2 (6 bases). CDR3 length: 15 amino acids. Germline CDR1 is SGHRS and CDR2 is YFSETQ. Between the trimmed V and J ends, which lost 4 bases and 1 base, there was a span of 12 bases. The CDR3 nucleotides read TGCGCCAGCAGCCCCCGGACTATTTCCTACAATGAGCAGTTCTTC. Residues: CASSPRTISYNEQFF. Drawing the rest from reference TRBV5-1 and TRBJ2-1, the complete variable domain is KAGVTQTPRYLIKTRGQQVTLSCSPISGHRSVSWYQQTPGQGLQFLFEYFSETQRNKGNFPGRFSGRQFSNSRSEMNVSTLELGDSALYLCASSPRTISYNEQFFGPGTRLTVL.

This clone has a handful of counts. CDR3 sequence: CATSRGEGQGPGELFF. As DNA, the CDR3 is TGTGCCACCAGCAGAGGAGAGGGACAGGGGCCGGGGGAGCTGTTTTTT. This sequence joins TRBV15 and TRBJ2-2; 10 positions match TRBD1. Germline values: CDR1 LNHNV, CDR2 YYDKDF (reference sequence). V was clipped by 1 base and J by 8 bases; unmatched bases: 7. The CDR3 runs to 16 residues.

This clone has more than one count but fewer than ten. The V gene is TRBV9, the J gene TRBJ2-3; 8 bases match TRBD2. CDR1 SGDLS and CDR2 YYNGEE come from the germline V gene. This CDR3 comprises 15 residues. V was pared by 4 bases and J by 5 bases, with 9 bases of the junction left unmatched. This CDR3 is CASSPSGGAVDTQYF. CDR3 sequence (DNA): TGTGCCAGCAGCCCGTCGGGGGGGGCGGTAGATACGCAGTATTTT. Together with reference TRBV9 and TRBJ2-3, the CDR3 gives the full variable domain: DSGVTQTPKHLITATGQRVTLRCSPRSGDLSVYWYQQSLDQGLQFLIQYYNGEERAKGNILERFSAQQFPDLHSELNLSSLELGDSALYFCASSPSGGAVDTQYFGPGTRLTVL.